This T cell receptor (beta chain) was obtained from a study of beta chain features in type 1 diabetes. Germline V lookup: CDR1 SGDLS, CDR2 YYNGEE. V dropped 4 bases and J dropped 7 bases, with 18 bases sitting between them. The CDR3 spans 16 residues. This clone has just a few counts. Its antigen is currently unknown. Whole-study findings and limits: Patients with type 1 diabetes carried fewer insertions and had more deletions at their VDJ junctions.

Every single donor gave one heparinised blood draw, and these averaged about 110 mL. The authors reverse transcribed all of the isolated RNA, so sequencing captured expressed TCRB transcripts. The table came from immunoSEQ multiplex PCR; TCRdb's copy has only in-frame clones and leaves some out. The sample gives about 450,000 clones, around 10% of which show up once; over 0.04% is in the top ten. This TCR was recovered from a young woman in good health. The sequencing input was naive CD4+ T cells from blood. The V gene is TRBV9, the J gene TRBJ1-6, with a tentative D call TRBD1 (6 bases). CDR3 residues: CASSSANRVRNSPLHF. The CDR3 DNA sequence: TGTGCCAGCAGCTCCGCGAACAGGGTTCGCAATTCACCCCTCCACTTT.